This TCR beta chain stems from a study of blood T cell repertoires in COVID-19. Overall study: Collection of acute and convalescent COVID-19 samples took place in the United States, Italy and Spain.

V lost 3 bases to trimming and J lost 6 bases; unmatched junction nucleotides: 7. This CDR3 contains 15 residues. Germline values: CDR1 MDHEN, CDR2 SYDVKM. Authors' data handling: Amplification with reference gene primers provided the estimates of nucleated cell counts. Assay used: immunoSEQ multiplex PCR; TCRdb lists only in-frame clones, some missing. V and J calls and clone size are copied from that table; D and trimming were computed from the DNA. Here the sample spans around 150,000 clones, around 85% being singletons. The rearrangement uses TRBV28 and TRBJ2-3; 9 positions agree with TRBD2. The TCR was taken from a human donor with acute or convalescent COVID-19. The donor label of this sample is uncertain. Sequenced material: peripheral blood. The CDR3 region has the DNA TGTGCCAGCAGTTTCGGGGGGCTAGCGGGGGATACGCAGTATTTT. Residues: CASSFGGLAGDTQYF.